This is a list of T cell receptor beta chains from one sample in a study of cytomegalovirus exposure and HLA in healthy donors. The assay was immunoSEQ multiplex PCR, and TCRdb's table has in-frame clones only and misses some. The data contain fewer than 200,000 clones, roughly 85% of them singletons. Sequences were obtained from PBMCs. These receptors came from a man in his forties in good health and CMV-seronegative. CDR3s include the opening cysteine and the closing phenylalanine or tryptophan. The D gene is left open where the match is weak. Clone size is shown for a subset of rows, as once, few, many or a class of expanded clone.

D | size | J | V | CDR3 | DNA
NA | NA | TRBJ2-3 | TRBV20-1 | CSAPSTDTQYF | TGCAGTGCTCCTAGCACAGATACGCAGTATTTT
NA | once | TRBJ1-4 | TRBV6-5 | CASTRAGEKLFF | TGTGCCAGCACGAGGGCGGGGGAAAAACTGTTTTTT
NA | NA | TRBJ2-2 | TRBV7-9 | CSSSLDRSNTGELFF | TGTTCCAGCAGCTTGGACAGATCGAACACCGGGGAGCTGTTTTTT
NA | NA | TRBJ1-4 | TRBV5-5 | CASSLVPPDATNEKLFF | TGTGCCAGCAGCTTGGTCCCCCCAGATGCAACTAATGAAAAACTGTTTTTT
NA | NA | TRBJ2-2 | TRBV11-1 | CASSQRARNTGELFF | TGTGCCAGCAGCCAACGTGCCAGGAACACCGGGGAGCTGTTTTTT
NA | few | TRBJ1-6 | TRBV19 | CASSTTGSPLHF | TGTGCCAGTAGTACGACAGGTTCACCCCTCCACTTT
TRBD2 | NA | TRBJ2-1 | TRBV5-1 | CASSSGGRPSGSHNEQFF | TGCGCCAGCAGCAGTGGGGGCCGTCCTAGCGGGAGCCACAATGAGCAGTTCTTC
NA | few | TRBJ1-1 | TRBV7-2 | CASSLPTVPEAFF | TGTGCCAGCAGCTTACCGACAGTCCCTGAAGCTTTCTTT
TRBD2 | few | TRBJ2-3 | TRBV6-1 | CAGRTSGTDTQYF | TGTGCCGGGCGGACTAGCGGCACAGATACGCAGTATTTT
NA | NA | TRBJ2-1 | TRBV20-1 | CSARLVNEQFF | TGCAGTGCTAGATTAGTTAATGAGCAGTTCTTC
NA | NA | TRBJ2-5 | TRBV6-1 | CASTFQGLETQYF | TGTGCCAGCACCTTCCAGGGGTTGGAGACCCAGTACTTC
TRBD1 | NA | TRBJ1-5 | TRBV28 | CASSYPGQVGNQPQHF | TGTGCCAGCAGTTACCCTGGACAGGTAGGGAATCAGCCCCAGCATTTT
TRBD1 | NA | TRBJ2-7 | TRBV6-5 | CASRSSRGIVEQYF | TGTGCCAGCAGAAGTAGCAGGGGGATTGTAGAGCAGTACTTC
TRBD1 | NA | TRBJ1-5 | TRBV19 | CASSPGQNQPQHF | TGTGCCAGTTCTCCGGGACAGAATCAGCCCCAGCATTTT
NA | NA | TRBJ2-3 | TRBV29-1 | CSARAWPDTQYF | TGCAGCGCCAGGGCTTGGCCAGATACGCAGTATTTT
TRBD1 | NA | TRBJ1-5 | TRBV7-6 | CASSLGQGGSQPQHF | TGTGCCAGCAGCTTAGGGCAGGGGGGTAGTCAGCCCCAGCATTTT
NA | few | TRBJ2-3 | TRBV6-5 | CASSGGRERKDTQYF | TGTGCCAGCAGCGGGGGGCGGGAGCGGAAAGATACGCAGTATTTT
NA | NA | TRBJ1-5 | TRBV6-1 | CAGGRSNQPQHF | TGTGCCGGAGGGCGGTCCAATCAGCCCCAGCATTTT
NA | few | TRBJ2-3 | TRBV6-5 | CASTEGQGTDTQYF | TGTGCCAGCACGGAGGGGCAGGGCACAGATACGCAGTATTTT
TRBD2 | few | TRBJ2-1 | TRBV30 | CAWSVMAGAVYEQFF | TGTGCCTGGAGTGTCATGGCGGGAGCGGTCTATGAGCAGTTCTTC
NA | NA | TRBJ1-2 | TRBV27 | CASRSLILPGGYGYTF | TGTGCCAGCAGATCCCTCATCCTTCCGGGTGGCTATGGCTACACCTTC
NA | NA | TRBJ2-5 | TRBV5-1 | CASSPSGVVQETQYF | TGCGCCAGCAGCCCTTCAGGGGTCGTCCAAGAGACCCAGTACTTC
TRBD1 | NA | TRBJ1-4 | TRBV7-9 | CSSTAGDRGTEKLFF | TGTTCCAGCACTGCAGGGGACAGGGGTACTGAAAAACTGTTTTTT
NA | NA | TRBJ2-5 | TRBV28 | CASSPFSEQRKTQYF | TGTGCCAGCAGTCCGTTCTCGGAACAGAGAAAGACCCAGTACTTC
NA | NA | TRBJ2-2 | TRBV7-2 | CASSYQTVTGELFF | TGTGCCAGCAGCTATCAGACAGTCACCGGGGAGCTGTTTTTT
TRBD2 | NA | TRBJ2-7 | TRBV7-8 | CASRRKRTSPSYEQYF | TGTGCCAGCAGGAGAAAGCGGACTAGCCCCTCCTACGAGCAGTACTTC
TRBD2 | NA | TRBJ2-5 | TRBV18 | CASSPRLAAGETQYF | TGTGCCAGCTCACCGCGACTAGCGGCCGGGGAGACCCAGTACTTC
NA | NA | TRBJ1-4 | TRBV4-1 | CASSQLRSEKLFF | TGCGCCAGCAGCCAACTGAGGAGCGAAAAACTGTTTTTT